This passage covers 31 T cell receptor beta chains from one sample sequenced in a study of CD8 T cells in Susac syndrome. Reverse transcription of roughly 0.5 to 1 ug RNA was performed with random hexamers. TCRdb re-analysed the immunoSEQ multiplex PCR reads in MiXCR, keeping a single row per CDR3 protein. The sample records 170,000 or so distinct CDR3 sequences, 90% to 95% being singletons. Sequenced material: CD4+ T cells from PBMCs. The receptors shown here come from a human donor with Susac syndrome.

The chain combines TRBV5-1 with TRBJ1-1; D ambiguous. CDR1 is SGHRS, CDR2 YFSETQ, per germline. The CDR3 contains 14 residues. The germline V and J ends were trimmed by 0 bases and 6 bases, with 12 bases remaining between them. CDR3 residues: CASSLEPSVAEAFF. CDR3 in DNA: TGCGCCAGCAGCTTGGAACCCTCTGTTGCTGAAGCTTTCTTT.

The V and J genes are TRBV24-1 and TRBJ2-3, with a weak D call TRBD1 (6 bases). Deletions cut 9 bases from V and 5 bases from J, with 14 bases between. The CDR3 is made up of 13 amino acids. CDR1 is KGHDR and CDR2 is SFDVKD in the germline V gene. CDR3 amino acids: CATSRGGLDTQYF. The CDR3 DNA reads TGTGCCACCTCCCGTGGGGGCCTAGATACGCAGTATTTT.

V and J are TRBV19 and TRBJ2-7; 7 nucleotides align to TRBD1. Trimming at V came to 7 bases and at J to 0 bases, leaving 6 bases not matched to a gene. The CDR3 consists of 14 residues. Germline assignment: CDR1 LNHDA and CDR2 SQIVND (reference sequence). Here the CDR3 reads CASTPTGISYEQYF. The CDR3 coding sequence is TGTGCCAGTACCCCGACAGGGATCTCCTACGAGCAGTACTTC. Variable domain in full (rest from reference TRBV19 and TRBJ2-7): DGGITQSPKYLFRKEGQNVTLSCEQNLNHDAMYWYRQDPGQGLRLIYYSQIVNDFQKGDIAEGYSVSREKKESFPLTVTSAQKNPTAFYLCASTPTGISYEQYFGPGTRLTVT.

V is TRBV27 and J is TRBJ2-3, with D unclear. V was pared by 2 bases and J by 1 base, with 7 bases between. CDR1 is MNHEY and CDR2 is SMNVEV in the germline V gene (reference sequence). The CDR3 has 14 amino acids. CDR3 DNA: TGTGCCAGCAGTTTAACCGGGCGCACAGATACGCAGTATTTT. This sequence encodes CASSLTGRTDTQYF.

The chain links TRBV7-8 to TRBJ2-1; D is perhaps TRBD2 (5 bases). V lost 6 bases to trimming and J lost 11 bases, with 11 bases between them. The CDR3 covers 11 residues. Germline CDR1 SGHVS, CDR2 FQNEAQ. CDR3 nucleotides: TGTGCCAGCAGAGCTGAGGGCCAGCAGTTCTTC. Amino acid sequence: CASRAEGQQFF.

The chain carries TRBV12-3 or TRBV12-4 and TRBJ2-5; no clear D. The CDR3 covers 13 residues. The V end lost 3 bases, the J end lost 1 base, and 6 bases lay between the germline ends. The CDR3 DNA follows: TGTGCCAGCAGTTTCGCCAGCCAAGAGACCCAGTACTTC. Translated, it gives CASSFASQETQYF.

This chain links TRBV2 with TRBJ1-1; D unclear. V lost 7 bases to trimming and J lost 1 base, with 13 bases between them. CDR3 length: 14 residues. The germline gives CDR1 SNHLY, CDR2 FYNNEI. The CDR3 reads CASIYGQENTEAFF. CDR3 coding DNA: TGTGCCAGCATCTACGGCCAGGAGAACACTGAAGCTTTCTTT. Based on the CDR3 plus reference TRBV2 and TRBJ1-1, the full variable domain is EPEVTQTPSHQVTQMGQEVILRCVPISNHLYFYWYRQILGQKVEFLVSFYNNEISEKSEIFDDQFSVERPDGSNFTLKIRSTKLEDSAMYFCASIYGQENTEAFFGQGTRLTVV.

The chain combines TRBV20-1 with TRBJ2-7; no firm D call. Trimming pared 5 bases from V and 0 bases from J, leaving 17 bases between. This CDR3 region has 15 residues. CDR1 is DFQATT and CDR2 is SNEGSKA in the germline V gene (reference sequence). The CDR3 is CSARSAEFSSYEQYF. The CDR3 bases are TGCAGTGCTCGGAGCGCCGAGTTCAGCTCCTACGAGCAGTACTTC.

The rearrangement uses TRBV3-1 and TRBJ2-5; D uncertain. This CDR3 has 14 residues. Germline lookup yields CDR1 LGHDT and CDR2 YNNKEL (reference sequence). Deletions cut 1 base from V and 7 bases from J, with 13 bases between. CDR3 nucleotides: TGTGCCAGCAGCCAAGGTTCTCCCCCGGGGACCCAGTACTTC. Encoded protein: CASSQGSPPGTQYF.

The V and J genes are TRBV9 and TRBJ1-2; 9 bases fit TRBD1. The V gene's germline CDR1 is SGDLS and CDR2 YYNGEE. Losses at the gene ends were 6 bases for V and 5 bases for J; bases not matched to a gene: 2. This CDR3 has 12 amino acids. CDR3 sequence reads: CASTGTGYGYTF. CDR3 sequence (DNA): TGTGCCAGCACTGGGACAGGGTATGGCTACACCTTC.

DNA for the CDR3: TGTGCCAGCAGCAGGGACAGGGGTGGCAATCAGCCCCAGCATTTT. It translates to CASSRDRGGNQPQHF. The genes are TRBV7-6 and TRBJ1-5, with 10 bases that match TRBD1. Germline lookup yields CDR1 SGHVS and CDR2 FNYEAQ. The CDR3 loop spans 15 amino acids. V trimming: 5 bases; J trimming: 2 bases; junction bases outside the gene matches: 3.

This clonotype appeared a few times. The chain uses TRBV6-1 and TRBJ2-1; no clear D. Germline lookup yields CDR1 MNHNS and CDR2 SASEGT. Trimming stripped 0 bases from V and 10 bases from J, with 7 bases between. CDR3 length: 12 amino acids. Here the CDR3 reads CASSEAGGEQFF. The CDR3 region has the DNA TGTGCCAGCAGTGAAGCTGGTGGCGAGCAGTTCTTC.

V and J are TRBV13 and TRBJ2-1; 7 nucleotides align to TRBD2. V was clipped by 5 bases and J by 7 bases; unmatched bases: 11. CDR1 is PRHDT and CDR2 is FYEKMQ in the germline V gene (reference sequence). The CDR3 consists of 15 residues. The CDR3 loop reads CASSPRPGGGNEQFF. The DNA of the CDR3 is TGTGCCAGCAGCCCTCGACCGGGGGGAGGGAATGAGCAGTTCTTC.

This clonotype was counted a single time. V gene TRBV14 combines with J gene TRBJ2-1; D is unclear. Trimming pared 3 bases from V and 4 bases from J, leaving 7 bases between. Germline loops: CDR1 SGHDN, CDR2 FVKESK. The CDR3 loop spans 13 amino acids. The CDR3 here is CASSHQLYNEQFF. The CDR3 nucleotides are TGTGCCAGCAGCCACCAATTATACAATGAGCAGTTCTTC. The entire variable domain, with the rest obtained from reference TRBV14 and TRBJ2-1, is as follows: EAGVTQFPSHSVIEKGQTVTLRCDPISGHDNLYWYRRVMGKEIKFLLHFVKESKQDESGMPNNRFLAERTGGTYSTLKVQPAELEDSGVYFCASSHQLYNEQFFGPGTRLTVL.

The J gene is TRBJ1-4, the V gene TRBV29-1; D remains ambiguous. Germline V lookup: CDR1 SQVTM, CDR2 ANQGSEA. The CDR3 runs to 14 residues. V dropped 6 bases and J dropped 0 bases, with 11 bases sitting between them. CDR3 sequence: CSVHRFATNEKLFF. The CDR3 DNA reads as TGCAGCGTACATAGATTCGCAACTAATGAAAAACTGTTTTTT.

The CDR3 region has the DNA TGTGCCAGCATGGGGAGGGGGGTTCAAGAGACCCAGTACTTC. Its protein product is CASMGRGVQETQYF. J is TRBJ2-5 and V is TRBV2, with D possibly TRBD2 on 7 matching bases. The germline CDR1 and CDR2 sequences are SNHLY and FYNNEI. The CDR3 is 14 residues long. Trimming took 7 bases from V and 2 from J, leaving 14 bases between them.

J is TRBJ2-7 and V is TRBV7-2; TRBD2 matches 11 bases. Germline V gene sequence: CDR1 SGHTA, CDR2 FQGNSA. The CDR3 extends over 15 amino acids. V gave up 3 bases and J gave up 3 bases; unmatched junction bases: 4. The CDR3 DNA follows: TGTGCCAGCAGCTTCCGGCTAGCGGGGGGCTACGAGCAGTACTTC. It codes for CASSFRLAGGYEQYF.

The V call is TRBV12-3 or TRBV12-4, the J call TRBJ2-7; 8 nucleotides align to TRBD2. The CDR3 has 17 residues. V lost 2 bases, J lost 6 bases, and 15 bases stayed unmatched. The CDR3 sequence: CASSLIGASGRLREQYF. Here the CDR3 DNA reads TGTGCCAGCAGTTTAATTGGGGCTAGCGGGCGGCTCCGCGAGCAGTACTTC.

This sequence joins TRBV7-2 and TRBJ2-5; no definite D call. Germline assignment: CDR1 SGHTA and CDR2 FQGNSA. This CDR3 comprises 13 residues. V lost 2 bases and J 4 bases, leaving 8 bases between the germline ends. This CDR3 reads CASSLMPGETQYF. CDR3 DNA sequence: TGTGCCAGCAGCTTAATGCCGGGAGAGACCCAGTACTTC.

The genes are TRBV4-3 and TRBJ2-2, with unresolved D. Germline loops: CDR1 LGHNA, CDR2 YSLEER. The CDR3 loop spans 15 amino acids. V shed 0 bases and J shed 4 bases, with 9 bases lying between them. In DNA form, the CDR3 reads TGCGCCAGCAGCCAAGATCTGGGATCCACCGGGGAGCTGTTTTTT. Its protein is CASSQDLGSTGELFF.

The V call is TRBV6-6, the J call TRBJ2-7; weak D call: TRBD1 (6 bases). Germline V gives CDR1 MNHNY, CDR2 SVGAGI (reference sequence). The CDR3 has 13 amino acids. The germline V and J ends were trimmed by 6 bases and 4 bases, with 13 bases remaining between them. The chain's CDR3 is CASSGFQGYEQYF. Written as DNA, the CDR3 is TGTGCCAGCAGCGGCTTCCAGGGGTACGAGCAGTACTTC.

CDR3 bases: TGTGCCAGCAGCGTACTGGGGGCCCCAGATACGCAGTATTTT. Translation gives CASSVLGAPDTQYF. The chain has TRBV9 and TRBJ2-3, with a tentative D call TRBD1 (6 bases). Trimming removed 1 base at V and 4 bases at J, with 10 bases between. The CDR3 totals 14 residues. Germline lookup yields CDR1 SGDLS and CDR2 YYNGEE. The entire variable domain, with the rest obtained from reference TRBV9 and TRBJ2-3, is as follows: DSGVTQTPKHLITATGQRVTLRCSPRSGDLSVYWYQQSLDQGLQFLIQYYNGEERAKGNILERFSAQQFPDLHSELNLSSLELGDSALYFCASSVLGAPDTQYFGPGTRLTVL.

The chain carries TRBV29-1 and TRBJ2-3; 10 nucleotides align to TRBD1. Germline assignment: CDR1 SQVTM and CDR2 ANQGSEA. The ends lost 7 bases at V and 3 bases at J; junction bases unmatched: 7. The CDR3 consists of 14 residues. The CDR3 sequence: CSAGRDRGTDTQYF. The CDR3 coding sequence is TGCAGCGCCGGGCGGGACAGGGGAACAGATACGCAGTATTTT.

The chain combines TRBV10-3 with TRBJ1-5, with TRBD1 as a possible D gene (5 bases). The CDR3 loop spans 18 amino acids. Germline CDR1 reads ENHRY; CDR2 reads SYGVKD. V was clipped by 0 bases and J by 4 bases, with 19 bases between them. CDR3 region: CAISESIAGRAGNQPQHF. The CDR3 DNA sequence: TGTGCCATCAGTGAGTCGATAGCGGGCCGCGCAGGGAATCAGCCCCAGCATTTT.

The chain couples TRBV19 to TRBJ2-5; D remains unclear. Germline CDR1 LNHDA, CDR2 SQIVND (reference sequence). The CDR3 has 14 residues. V was pared by 5 bases and J by 10 bases, with 20 bases between. Written as DNA, the CDR3 is TGTGCCAGTAGTTCCACCGGGCCAGGTTCGGTCCAGTACTTC. Amino acids: CASSSTGPGSVQYF. Based on the CDR3 plus reference TRBV19 and TRBJ2-5, the full variable domain is DGGITQSPKYLFRKEGQNVTLSCEQNLNHDAMYWYRQDPGQGLRLIYYSQIVNDFQKGDIAEGYSVSREKKESFPLTVTSAQKNPTAFYLCASSSTGPGSVQYFGPGTRLLVL.

The gene calls are TRBV18 and TRBJ2-7; 9 nucleotides align to TRBD1. Trimming took 2 bases from V and 3 from J; bases not matched to a gene: 2. Germline-derived CDR1 and CDR2 are KGHSH and LQKENI. CDR3 length equals 14 residues. The CDR3 DNA reads as TGTGCCAGCTCACCAGCGACAGGGGGCTACGAGCAGTACTTC. This sequence encodes CASSPATGGYEQYF.

The CDR3 nucleotides read TGTGCCACCAGCAGAGGTAGCGGGGGCCAAGAGACCCAGTACTTC. Its protein is CATSRGSGGQETQYF. V gene TRBV15 combines with J gene TRBJ2-5, with TRBD2 matching 9 bases. This CDR3 is built from 15 residues. V was clipped by 1 base and J by 1 base; unmatched bases: 1. Germline lookup yields CDR1 LNHNV and CDR2 YYDKDF (reference sequence).

The chain joins TRBV3-1 to TRBJ2-7; 10 bases agree with TRBD1. J lost 5 bases, V lost 6 bases, and 4 bases had no gene match. This CDR3 comprises 13 residues. Looked up from germline, CDR1 is LGHDT and CDR2 is YNNKEL (reference sequence). CDR3: CASRGQGRNEQYF. CDR3 DNA: TGTGCCAGCAGGGGACAGGGGAGGAACGAGCAGTACTTC.

This chain links TRBV5-1 with TRBJ1-1, with 7 bases matching TRBD1. V trimming: 0 bases; J trimming: 1 base; junction bases outside the gene matches: 3. The CDR3 totals 15 residues. Germline V gene data show CDR1 as SGHRS and CDR2 as YFSETQ. The CDR3 nucleotides are TGCGCCAGCAGCTTGGAGGGGGCTGCGAACACTGAAGCTTTCTTT. Its protein product is CASSLEGAANTEAFF.

This clonotype was seen once. The chain combines TRBV9 with TRBJ2-6; no definite D call. From germline, CDR1 is SGDLS and CDR2 YYNGEE. V was clipped by 0 bases and J by 1 base, with 8 bases between them. The length of the CDR3 is 16 residues. CDR3 in amino acids: CASSVAPLSGANVLTF. CDR3 coding DNA: TGTGCCAGCAGCGTAGCTCCTCTTTCTGGGGCCAACGTCCTGACTTTC.

The genes are TRBV25-1 and TRBJ2-7; TRBD1 agrees at 8 bases. Germline CDR1 and CDR2: MGHDK and SYGVNS. This CDR3 spans 14 amino acids. V dropped 5 bases and J dropped 0; count of bases not matched to a gene: 3. The CDR3 DNA sequence: TGTGCCAGCAGTCCGGACAGGGACTCCTACGAGCAGTACTTC. Translated: CASSPDRDSYEQYF.